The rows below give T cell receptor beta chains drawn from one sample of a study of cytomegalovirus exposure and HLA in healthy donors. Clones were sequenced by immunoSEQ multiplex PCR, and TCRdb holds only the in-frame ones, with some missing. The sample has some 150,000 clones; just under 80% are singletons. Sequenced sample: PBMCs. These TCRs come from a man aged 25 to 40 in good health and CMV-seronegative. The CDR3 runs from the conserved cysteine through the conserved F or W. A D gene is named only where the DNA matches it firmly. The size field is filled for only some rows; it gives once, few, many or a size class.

DNA: TGTGCCAGTCACAGTGGGCCCCAGGGGATAAACACTGAAGCTTTCTTT; CDR3: CASHSGPQGINTEAFF; size: NA; V: TRBV19; J: TRBJ1-1; D: NA
DNA: TGTGCCTGGAGACAGGGGGGTAGTGAAAAACTGTTTTTT; CDR3: CAWRQGGSEKLFF; size: NA; V: TRBV30; J: TRBJ1-4; D: TRBD1
DNA: TGTGCCAGCAGGTTAGCGGGGGAGCTCAATGAGCAGTTCTTC; CDR3: CASRLAGELNEQFF; size: NA; V: TRBV28; J: TRBJ2-1; D: TRBD2
DNA: TGTGCCACCAGTCCGGGGGACGCTGAAGCTTTCTTT; CDR3: CATSPGDAEAFF; size: NA; V: TRBV15; J: TRBJ1-1; D: NA
DNA: TGTGCCAGCAGTTACAACAGGGATAGCGGGGAGCTGTTTTTT; CDR3: CASSYNRDSGELFF; size: NA; V: TRBV6-5; J: TRBJ2-2; D: NA
DNA: TGTGCCAGCAGTGACGCACACTCTGGGGCCAACGTCCTGACTTTC; CDR3: CASSDAHSGANVLTF; size: few; V: TRBV6-1; J: TRBJ2-6; D: NA
DNA: TGTGCCAGCCAAAGCCCCTACGAGCAGTACTTC; CDR3: CASQSPYEQYF; size: many; V: TRBV5-4; J: TRBJ2-7; D: NA
DNA: TGCGCCAGCAGCTTGTCGGATAGGTTGACAGTCTACGAGCAGTACTTC; CDR3: CASSLSDRLTVYEQYF; size: NA; V: TRBV5-1; J: TRBJ2-7; D: NA
DNA: TGTGCCGGAGGGGGCTTCGGAGGCTACACCTTC; CDR3: CAGGGFGGYTF; size: NA; V: TRBV11-2; J: TRBJ1-2; D: TRBD1
DNA: TGCGCCAGCAGCTTGTATCAGGTGAACACTGAAGCTTTCTTT; CDR3: CASSLYQVNTEAFF; size: NA; V: TRBV5-1; J: TRBJ1-1; D: NA
DNA: TGCGCCAGCAGCCAAGGCGAGGGGGCTGGCTACGAGCAGTACTTC; CDR3: CASSQGEGAGYEQYF; size: once; V: TRBV4-1; J: TRBJ2-7; D: TRBD1
DNA: TGTGCCAGCAGCTACGGACTAGCGGGAGAAGAGACCCAGTACTTC; CDR3: CASSYGLAGEETQYF; size: NA; V: TRBV5-6; J: TRBJ2-5; D: TRBD2
DNA: TGTGCCAGTAGTCCCCGGACAGGGAGCAGGACTGAAGCTTTCTTT; CDR3: CASSPRTGSRTEAFF; size: NA; V: TRBV19; J: TRBJ1-1; D: TRBD1
DNA: TGTGCCAGCAGTGAATCAGGGGCTTTTAACTATGGCTACACCTTC; CDR3: CASSESGAFNYGYTF; size: NA; V: TRBV2; J: TRBJ1-2; D: NA
DNA: TGTGCCAGCAGAAACAGGGGCTATGGCTACCCCTTC; CDR3: CASRNRGYGYPF; size: NA; V: TRBV2; J: TRBJ1-2; D: TRBD1
DNA: TGTGCCAGCAGTTTTTTCGGCATGACGGGAGTCCTCGAGCAGTACTTC; CDR3: CASSFFGMTGVLEQYF; size: NA; V: TRBV28; J: TRBJ2-7; D: NA
DNA: TGTGCCAGCAGCACCACCGGGGTAGCGGGGGGTCTAGTGTTTTTT; CDR3: CASSTTGVAGGLVFF; size: NA; V: TRBV28; J: TRBJ2-2; D: TRBD2
DNA: TGTGCCAGTAGGACTGGGCGGGGGGACACAGATACGCAGTATTTT; CDR3: CASRTGRGDTDTQYF; size: NA; V: TRBV19; J: TRBJ2-3; D: TRBD2
DNA: TGCGCCAGCAGCTTTTTAACAGATACGCAGTATTTT; CDR3: CASSFLTDTQYF; size: NA; V: TRBV5-1; J: TRBJ2-3; D: NA
DNA: TGTGCCAGCAGTGGGCACCCCTCCGAGCAGTACTTC; CDR3: CASSGHPSEQYF; size: NA; V: TRBV6-1; J: TRBJ2-7; D: NA
DNA: TGTGCCAGTCAACGGGGGTCTCAGCCCCAGCATTTT; CDR3: CASQRGSQPQHF; size: NA; V: TRBV19; J: TRBJ1-5; D: NA
DNA: TGTGCTAGCAGCCCACAGGGGGTAACCGGGGAGCTGTTTTTT; CDR3: CASSPQGVTGELFF; size: NA; V: TRBV7-7; J: TRBJ2-2; D: TRBD1
DNA: TGTGCCAGCAGCTTAGCGGACTCTCCCTACGAGCAGTACTTC; CDR3: CASSLADSPYEQYF; size: many; V: TRBV7-9; J: TRBJ2-7; D: NA
DNA: TGTGCCACCAAAGGCAGGCTAGCGGGGGCCTACGAGCAGTACTTC; CDR3: CATKGRLAGAYEQYF; size: NA; V: TRBV2; J: TRBJ2-7; D: TRBD2
DNA: TGTGCCAGCTTCCCGGGACTAGCGGGAGAAGAGACCCAGTACTTC; CDR3: CASFPGLAGEETQYF; size: NA; V: TRBV28; J: TRBJ2-5; D: TRBD2
DNA: TGCGCCTCGAGACAGGGGGACACCGGGGAGCTGTTTTTT; CDR3: CASRQGDTGELFF; size: few; V: TRBV5-1; J: TRBJ2-2; D: TRBD1
DNA: TGTGCCAGCAGTTACTCGGCCGACAACTCTGGAAACACCATATATTTT; CDR3: CASSYSADNSGNTIYF; size: NA; V: TRBV6-5; J: TRBJ1-3; D: NA
DNA: TGTGCCAGCAGCCAGATTGGGGGGGCAAACACTGAAGCTTTCTTT; CDR3: CASSQIGGANTEAFF; size: NA; V: TRBV7-9; J: TRBJ1-1; D: NA
DNA: TGTGCCAGCAGCTTGGCCTGGGCCTGGGAGACCCAGTACTTC; CDR3: CASSLAWAWETQYF; size: NA; V: TRBV5-6; J: TRBJ2-5; D: NA
DNA: TGTGCCAGCAGCTTAGTTTGGGGGGGCGGCCAGCCCCAGCATTTT; CDR3: CASSLVWGGGQPQHF; size: NA; V: TRBV7-8; J: TRBJ1-5; D: NA
DNA: TGTGCCAGCGGAGGGGTCGGGATTCAGCCCCAGCATTTT; CDR3: CASGGVGIQPQHF; size: NA; V: TRBV9; J: TRBJ1-5; D: NA
DNA: TGTGCCAGCACCCTACTAGCGGGGGGCACAGATACGCAGTATTTT; CDR3: CASTLLAGGTDTQYF; size: NA; V: TRBV2; J: TRBJ2-3; D: TRBD2
DNA: TGTGCCAGCAGCGTAACCCCCGTACGGGGATACACTGAAGCTTTCTTT; CDR3: CASSVTPVRGYTEAFF; size: NA; V: TRBV9; J: TRBJ1-1; D: NA
DNA: TGTGCCAGCAGTCAGACAGGGAACGGGGCTTTCTTT; CDR3: CASSQTGNGAFF; size: NA; V: TRBV6-5; J: TRBJ1-1; D: TRBD1
DNA: TGTGCTAGTGGTTTGGGACTAGCGGGAGTCGGCACAGATACGCAGTATTTT; CDR3: CASGLGLAGVGTDTQYF; size: NA; V: TRBV12-5; J: TRBJ2-3; D: TRBD2
DNA: TGTGCCAGCAGTTACTCGGAGCATCAGCCCCAGCATTTT; CDR3: CASSYSEHQPQHF; size: NA; V: TRBV6-6; J: TRBJ1-5; D: NA
DNA: TGCAGCGTTGACGCGGGAAACCCCTACAATGAGCAGTTCTTC; CDR3: CSVDAGNPYNEQFF; size: NA; V: TRBV29-1; J: TRBJ2-1; D: NA
DNA: TGCGCCAGCAGCTTGGGTCAGGGGGTCTACGAGCAGTACTTC; CDR3: CASSLGQGVYEQYF; size: NA; V: TRBV5-1; J: TRBJ2-7; D: TRBD1
DNA: TGCAGCGTTGTTCCACTAGCGGGAGGGCCGTATGGGAATGAGCAGTTCTTC; CDR3: CSVVPLAGGPYGNEQFF; size: NA; V: TRBV29-1; J: TRBJ2-1; D: TRBD2
DNA: TGTGCCAGTACTCCGACAGGGTTTGATGGCTACACCTTC; CDR3: CASTPTGFDGYTF; size: NA; V: TRBV19; J: TRBJ1-2; D: TRBD1
DNA: TGCGCCAGCAGCGGAAGACAGGGCCCTCATAACTATGGCTACACCTTC; CDR3: CASSGRQGPHNYGYTF; size: NA; V: TRBV5-1; J: TRBJ1-2; D: TRBD1
DNA: TGTGCCAGCAGTTACATAGACAAGAACACTGAAGCTTTCTTT; CDR3: CASSYIDKNTEAFF; size: few; V: TRBV6-5; J: TRBJ1-1; D: NA
DNA: TGTGCCAGCAGGGAGCAGGGGGCGGCTAACTATGGCTACACCTTC; CDR3: CASREQGAANYGYTF; size: NA; V: TRBV6-1; J: TRBJ1-2; D: TRBD1
DNA: TGCGCCAGCAGCCAAGATCTTAGCGGTGGAAACACCATATATTTT; CDR3: CASSQDLSGGNTIYF; size: once; V: TRBV4-1; J: TRBJ1-3; D: NA
DNA: TGTGCTAGCAGCCCCACTGCCGGGGAGCTGTTTTTT; CDR3: CASSPTAGELFF; size: NA; V: TRBV7-7; J: TRBJ2-2; D: NA
DNA: TGCGCCAGCAGCCTAACTAGCGGGAGGGAATCGACAGATACGCAGTATTTT; CDR3: CASSLTSGRESTDTQYF; size: once; V: TRBV5-1; J: TRBJ2-3; D: TRBD2
DNA: TGCGCCAGCAGTCATACCGGGACTTCCACCGGGGAGCTGTTTTTT; CDR3: CASSHTGTSTGELFF; size: NA; V: TRBV10-2; J: TRBJ2-2; D: NA
DNA: TGTGCCAGCAGTGACCCCAGGGGGGCTGACACTGAAGCTTTCTTT; CDR3: CASSDPRGADTEAFF; size: NA; V: TRBV25-1; J: TRBJ1-1; D: TRBD1